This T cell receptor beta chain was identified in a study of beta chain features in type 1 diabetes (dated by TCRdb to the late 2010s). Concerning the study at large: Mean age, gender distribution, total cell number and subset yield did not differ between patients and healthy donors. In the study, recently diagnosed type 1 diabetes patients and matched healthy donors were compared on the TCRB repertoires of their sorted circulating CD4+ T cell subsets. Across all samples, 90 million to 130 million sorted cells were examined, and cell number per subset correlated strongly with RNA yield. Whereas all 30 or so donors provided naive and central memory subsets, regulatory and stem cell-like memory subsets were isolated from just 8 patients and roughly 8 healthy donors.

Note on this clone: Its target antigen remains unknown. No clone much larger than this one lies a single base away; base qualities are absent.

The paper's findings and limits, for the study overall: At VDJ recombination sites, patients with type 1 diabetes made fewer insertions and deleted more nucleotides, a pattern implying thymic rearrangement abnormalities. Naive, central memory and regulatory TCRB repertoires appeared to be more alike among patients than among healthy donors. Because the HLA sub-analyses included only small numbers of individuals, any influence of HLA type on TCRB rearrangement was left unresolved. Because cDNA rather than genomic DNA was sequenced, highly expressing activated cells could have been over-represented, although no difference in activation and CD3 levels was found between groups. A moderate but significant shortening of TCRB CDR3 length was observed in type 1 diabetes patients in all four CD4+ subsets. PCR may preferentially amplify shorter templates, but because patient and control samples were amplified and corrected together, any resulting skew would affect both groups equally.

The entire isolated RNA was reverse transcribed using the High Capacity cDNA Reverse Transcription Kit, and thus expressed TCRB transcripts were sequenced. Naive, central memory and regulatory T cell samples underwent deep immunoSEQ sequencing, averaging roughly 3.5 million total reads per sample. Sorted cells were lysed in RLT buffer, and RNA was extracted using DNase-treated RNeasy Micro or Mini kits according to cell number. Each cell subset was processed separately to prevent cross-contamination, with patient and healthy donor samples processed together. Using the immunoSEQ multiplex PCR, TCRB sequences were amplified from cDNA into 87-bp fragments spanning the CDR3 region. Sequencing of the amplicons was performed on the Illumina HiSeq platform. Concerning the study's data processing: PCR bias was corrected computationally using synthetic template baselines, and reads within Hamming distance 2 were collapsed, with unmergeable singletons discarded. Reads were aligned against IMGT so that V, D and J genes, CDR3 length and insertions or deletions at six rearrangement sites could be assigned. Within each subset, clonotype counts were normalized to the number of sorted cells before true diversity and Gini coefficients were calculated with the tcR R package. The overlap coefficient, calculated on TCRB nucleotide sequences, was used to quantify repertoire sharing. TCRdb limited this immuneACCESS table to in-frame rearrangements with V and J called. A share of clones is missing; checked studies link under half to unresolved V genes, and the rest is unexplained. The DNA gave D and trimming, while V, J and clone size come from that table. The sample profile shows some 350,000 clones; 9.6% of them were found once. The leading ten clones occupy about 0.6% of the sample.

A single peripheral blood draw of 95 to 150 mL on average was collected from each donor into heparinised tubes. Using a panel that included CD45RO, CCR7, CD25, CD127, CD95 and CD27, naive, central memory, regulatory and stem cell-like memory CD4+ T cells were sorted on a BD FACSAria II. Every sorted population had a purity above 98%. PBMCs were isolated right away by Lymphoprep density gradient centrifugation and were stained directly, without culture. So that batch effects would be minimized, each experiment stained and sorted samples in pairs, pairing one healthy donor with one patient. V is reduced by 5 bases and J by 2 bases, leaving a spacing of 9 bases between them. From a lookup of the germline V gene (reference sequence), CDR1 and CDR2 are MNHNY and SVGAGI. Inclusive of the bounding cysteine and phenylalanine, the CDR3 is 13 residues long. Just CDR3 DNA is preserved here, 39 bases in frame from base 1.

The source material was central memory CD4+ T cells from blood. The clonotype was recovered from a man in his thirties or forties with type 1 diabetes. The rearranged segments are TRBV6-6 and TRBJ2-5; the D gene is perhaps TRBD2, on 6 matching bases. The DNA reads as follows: TGTGCCAGCAGTGGGGACTTGCAAGAGACCCAGTACTTC. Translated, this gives CASSGDLQETQYF.